These T cell receptor beta chains were read from a single sample in a study of cytomegalovirus exposure and HLA in healthy donors. The table came from immunoSEQ multiplex PCR; TCRdb's copy has only in-frame clones and leaves some out. The repertoire holds 200,000 to 300,000 clones, roughly 87% seen once, with under 4% in the top ten. Source material: PBMCs. Receptors were obtained from a woman in her 30s in good health and CMV-seronegative. CDR3s include the opening cysteine and the closing phenylalanine or tryptophan. The D gene is left open where the match is weak. Not every row has a clone size; where given, it reads once, few, many or a size class.

16	TRBV7-3	TRBJ2-5	.	.	CASSLTGGTAQETQYF	TGTGCCAGCAGCTTAACCGGGGGTACCGCCCAAGAGACCCAGTACTTC
14	TRBV27	TRBJ1-5	TRBD1	.	CASSPGQGIQPQHF	TGTGCCAGCAGTCCCGGACAGGGGATCCAGCCCCAGCATTTT
14	TRBV27	TRBJ2-7	TRBD1	once	CASKPGQGSYEQYF	TGTGCCAGCAAGCCGGGACAGGGCTCCTACGAGCAGTACTTC
14	TRBV21-1	TRBJ2-7	.	.	CASSSSGRSYEQYF	TGTGCCAGCAGCTCTAGCGGGAGGTCCTACGAGCAGTACTTC
14	TRBV9	TRBJ2-7	.	.	CASSVSGASYEQYF	TGTGCCAGCAGCGTTTCAGGGGCGTCCTACGAGCAGTACTTC
17	TRBV4-3	TRBJ2-1	.	.	CASSQGTGMGSYNEQFF	TGCGCCAGCAGCCAAGGTACGGGGATGGGGTCCTACAATGAGCAGTTCTTC
14	TRBV6-1	TRBJ2-5	TRBD1	.	CASSADRGQETQYF	TGTGCCAGCAGCGCCGACAGGGGGCAAGAGACCCAGTACTTC
15	TRBV4-2	TRBJ2-1	.	.	CASSPSGGTYNEQFF	TGTGCCAGCAGCCCTTCCGGCGGGACCTACAATGAGCAGTTCTTC
11	TRBV20-1	TRBJ2-7	.	.	CSATYLYEQYF	TGCAGTGCTACCTACCTCTACGAGCAGTACTTC
14	TRBV10-2	TRBJ2-7	TRBD1	.	CASSDRGQLYEQYF	TGCGCCAGCAGTGACCGGGGACAGCTCTACGAGCAGTACTTC
15	TRBV7-9	TRBJ1-5	.	.	CASSPTSDSNQPQHF	TGTGCCAGCAGCCCGACCTCCGATAGCAATCAGCCCCAGCATTTT
14	TRBV7-8	TRBJ1-2	TRBD1	once	CASSSRTGLNGYTF	TGTGCCAGCAGCTCCCGGACAGGATTGAACGGCTACACCTTC
15	TRBV28	TRBJ2-7	.	.	CASSFPTGSSYEQYF	TGTGCCAGCAGTTTTCCTACGGGAAGCTCCTACGAGCAGTACTTC
18	TRBV13	TRBJ2-6	TRBD1	.	CASSLLLDRGPGANVLTF	TGTGCCAGCAGCTTACTTCTCGACAGGGGGCCTGGGGCCAACGTCCTGACTTTC
12	TRBV10-2	TRBJ2-5	.	once	CASSGTHGTQYF	TGCGCCAGCAGTGGGACACACGGGACCCAGTACTTC
13	TRBV29-1	TRBJ2-7	TRBD1	.	CSVALDRGNEQYF	TGCAGCGTTGCATTGGACAGGGGTAACGAGCAGTACTTC
13	TRBV18	TRBJ2-2	TRBD2	.	CASSPGLAGRLFF	TGTGCCAGCTCACCGGGACTAGCGGGAAGGTTGTTTTTT
13	TRBV9	TRBJ1-5	TRBD1	.	CASSGQGDQPQHF	TGTGCCAGCAGCGGACAGGGAGATCAGCCCCAGCATTTT
20	TRBV10-1	TRBJ2-7	.	.	CASSESSLSRVSPPSYEQYF	TGCGCCAGCAGTGAGTCGAGTTTATCACGGGTTTCGCCCCCCTCCTACGAGCAGTACTTC
15	TRBV4-3	TRBJ1-5	.	.	CASSQEYGSNQPQHF	TGCGCCAGCAGCCAAGAATACGGATCCAATCAGCCCCAGCATTTT
15	TRBV9	TRBJ1-4	TRBD1	.	CASSVQGAANEKLFF	TGTGCCAGCAGCGTGCAGGGGGCGGCTAATGAAAAACTGTTTTTT